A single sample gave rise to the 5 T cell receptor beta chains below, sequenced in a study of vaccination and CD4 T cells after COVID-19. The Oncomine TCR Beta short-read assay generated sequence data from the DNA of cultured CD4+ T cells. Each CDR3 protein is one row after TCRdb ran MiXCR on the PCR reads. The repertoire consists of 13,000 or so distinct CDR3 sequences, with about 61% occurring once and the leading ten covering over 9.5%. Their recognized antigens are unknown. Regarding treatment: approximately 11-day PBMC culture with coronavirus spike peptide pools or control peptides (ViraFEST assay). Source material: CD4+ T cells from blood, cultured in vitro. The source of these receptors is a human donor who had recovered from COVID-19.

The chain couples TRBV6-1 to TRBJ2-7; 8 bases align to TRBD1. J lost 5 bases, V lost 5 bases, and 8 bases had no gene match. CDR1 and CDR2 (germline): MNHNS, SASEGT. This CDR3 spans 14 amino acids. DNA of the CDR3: TGTGCCAGCAGTCTCCGGCAGGGGGCCAACGAGCAGTACTTC. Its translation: CASSLRQGANEQYF.

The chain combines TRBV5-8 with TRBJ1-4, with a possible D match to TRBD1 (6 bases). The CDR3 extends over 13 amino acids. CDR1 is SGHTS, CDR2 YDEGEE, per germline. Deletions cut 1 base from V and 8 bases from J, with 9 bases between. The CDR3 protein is CASSLTGPEKLFF. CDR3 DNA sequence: TGTGCCAGCAGCTTGACAGGGCCCGAAAAACTGTTTTTT.

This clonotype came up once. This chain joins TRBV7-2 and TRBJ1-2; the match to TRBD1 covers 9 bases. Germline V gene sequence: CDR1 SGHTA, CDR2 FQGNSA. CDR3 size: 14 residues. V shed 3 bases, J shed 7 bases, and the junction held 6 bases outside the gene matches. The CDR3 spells CASSLDRGLIGYTF. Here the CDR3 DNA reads TGTGCCAGCAGCTTGGACAGGGGATTAATTGGCTACACCTTC.

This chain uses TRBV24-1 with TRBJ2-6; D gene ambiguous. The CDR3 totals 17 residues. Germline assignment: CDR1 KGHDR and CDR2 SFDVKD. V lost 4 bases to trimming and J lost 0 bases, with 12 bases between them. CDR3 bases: TGTGCCACCAGTGACCCTGGACGGAGCTCTGGGGCCAACGTCCTGACTTTC. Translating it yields CATSDPGRSSGANVLTF.

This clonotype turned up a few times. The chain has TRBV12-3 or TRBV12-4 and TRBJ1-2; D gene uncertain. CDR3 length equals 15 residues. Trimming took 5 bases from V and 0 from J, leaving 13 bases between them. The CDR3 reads CASSPRRAANYGYTF. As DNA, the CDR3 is TGTGCCAGCAGTCCCCGCCGGGCCGCTAACTATGGCTACACCTTC.